Following are 3 T cell receptor beta chains from one sample sequenced in a study of Ad26.COV2.S vaccination and SARS-CoV-2 variants (dated by TCRdb to 2020 to 2023). The time point label on this specimen signifies: individuals recovered from natural SARS-CoV-2 infection. The library was generated by the immunoSEQ multiplex PCR assay. As stored in TCRdb, this immuneACCESS dataset retains in-frame rearrangements with V and J assigned. A fraction of the clones does not appear; measured against another copy, unresolved V genes explain less than half of the discrepancy, and the remainder lacks a known reason. The sample data list 150,000 to 200,000 clones, and around 88% of these were observed just once. About 5.5% of the sample lies in the top ten. Material: peripheral blood, obtained after recovery from COVID-19. The receptors stem from a human donor who had recovered from COVID-19.

Only one count was recorded for this clone. The CDR3 coding sequence is TGTGCCAGCAGACTCTCTAGGACCCCCTACAATGAGCAGTTCTTC. As protein: CASRLSRTPYNEQFF. The chain combines TRBV3-1 (or the pseudogene TRBV3-2) with TRBJ2-1; D not certain. Trimming removed 6 bases from V and 2 bases from J, with 14 bases in between. Germline CDR1 and CDR2: LGHDT and YNNKEL (reference sequence). The CDR3 loop spans 15 amino acids.

The chain is built from TRBV7-2 and TRBJ2-1; 12 nucleotides match TRBD2. The CDR3 is 19 residues long. The V gene end was trimmed by 1 base and the J gene end by 6 bases; junction bases not matched to a gene: 13. CDR1 and CDR2 from the germline V gene are SGHTA and FQGNSA. The DNA for the CDR3 is TGTGCCAGCAGCTTAGACCGGGGACTAGCGGGCCGACGGGTCAATGAGCAGTTCTTC. This encodes CASSLDRGLAGRRVNEQFF.

J is TRBJ2-7 and V is TRBV7-9; D perhaps matches TRBD2 (6 bases). This CDR3 spans 12 amino acids. V lost 6 bases to trimming and J lost 1 base, with 7 bases between them. Looked up from germline, CDR1 is SEHNR and CDR2 is FQNEAQ (reference sequence). CDR3 sequence: CASRRESYEQYF. In nucleotides, the CDR3 is TGTGCCAGCAGACGGGAGTCCTACGAGCAGTACTTC.